This T cell receptor (beta chain) was recorded in a study of blood T cell repertoires in COVID-19. The overall study: The origin of the acute and convalescent COVID-19 samples was the United States, Italy and Spain. T cells, B-cell-depleted T cells, or PBMCs provided the cDNA or gDNA that served as material.

Study processing details: Scientists estimated how many nucleated cells there were by amplifying reference gene primers. Generated by immunoSEQ multiplex PCR, the TCRdb table keeps only in-frame clones and is missing some. The DNA gave D and trimming, while V, J and clone size come from that table. The sample includes around 54,000 clones, roughly 91% of them seen just once. V was cut by 3 bases and J by 4 bases, with 12 bases left in between. This CDR3 is 14 amino acids long. The V gene's germline CDR1 is LGHDT and CDR2 YNNKEL (reference sequence). This TCR was sampled from a human donor in a cohort sampled during active COVID-19. Sequencing input: peripheral blood. The gene calls are TRBV3-1 (or the pseudogene TRBV3-2) and TRBJ2-5; perhaps TRBD1 as D (6 bases). The CDR3 sequence is CASSQRTARETQYF. CDR3 coding DNA: TGTGCCAGCAGCCAGAGGACAGCACGAGAGACCCAGTACTTC.